A selection of T cell receptor beta chains follows, all from one sample in a study of T cells in Graves' hyperthyroidism and ophthalmopathy. One entry per CDR3 protein, called by TCRdb with MiXCR from the multiplex PCR reads. In the table there are hundreds of thousands of distinct CDR3 sequences, roughly a sixth of which are singletons. The sequencing input was blood. The receptor set was obtained from a woman between 50 and 59 years old with Graves' hyperthyroidism that later progressed to Graves' ophthalmopathy. CDR3s include the opening cysteine and the closing phenylalanine or tryptophan. A D gene is named only where the DNA matches it firmly. Clone size is stated in some rows and not others, as once, few, many or a class when expanded.

d_gene	abundance	v_gene	j_gene	len	CDR3nt	CDR3aa
TRBD1	many	TRBV10-3	TRBJ1-6	13	TGTGCCATCGGGGACAGCCATAATTCACCCCTCCACTTT	CAIGDSHNSPLHF
TRBD1	-	TRBV6-5	TRBJ1-5	20	TGTGCCAGCGGTTACTCGATACTGGGACAGGGACCGAGCGGCAATCAGCCCCAGCATTTT	CASGYSILGQGPSGNQPQHF
TRBD1	many	TRBV11-2	TRBJ1-5	15	TGTGCCAGCAGCTTAGGGGACAGCAGCAATCAGCCCCAGCATTTT	CASSLGDSSNQPQHF
-	many	TRBV11-3	TRBJ2-7	13	TGTGCCAGCAGCTTAGACTGGGGCTACGAGCAGTACTTC	CASSLDWGYEQYF
-	-	TRBV15	TRBJ1-2	14	TGTGCCACCAGCAGAGATTCGAGAACCTATGGCTACACCTTC	CATSRDSRTYGYTF
-	-	TRBV7-6	TRBJ2-3	16	TGTGCCAGCAGCAGCCGGCGGGGAATACACACAGATACGCAGTATTTT	CASSSRRGIHTDTQYF
TRBD2	few	TRBV5-1	TRBJ2-5	15	TGCGCCAGCAGCTGGGGCCCTAGCGGGGAAGAGACCCAGTACTTC	CASSWGPSGEETQYF
-	few	TRBV5-5	TRBJ1-2	14	TGTGCCAGCAGCTTGGGCGCGACCCCCCGTGGCTACACCTTC	CASSLGATPRGYTF
TRBD1	few	TRBV18	TRBJ1-1	14	TGTGCCAGCTCGGCGACAGGGGCGAACACTGAAGCTCTCTTT	CASSATGANTEALF
TRBD1	-	TRBV20-1	TRBJ2-7	16	TGCAGTGCTATGTTCCTGGGGACAGGGGGCTACAACGAGCAGTACTTC	CSAMFLGTGGYNEQYF
-	few	TRBV27	TRBJ2-7	15	TGTGCCAGCAGTCGCCCGGGACTGGAGCCCTACGAGCAGTACTTC	CASSRPGLEPYEQYF
TRBD2	few	TRBV6-2/TRBV6-3	TRBJ2-7	15	TGTGCCAGCAGCAAAAAGGCTAGCGGATTCTACGAGCAGTACTTC	CASSKKASGFYEQYF
-	many	TRBV7-9	TRBJ1-2	15	TGTGCCAGCAGCTTAGTTGACGGAGCTAACTATGGCTACACCTTC	CASSLVDGANYGYTF
-	-	TRBV7-9	TRBJ2-5	15	TGTGCCAGCAGCTTAGCGGACAACTTCCAAGAGACCCAGTACTTC	CASSLADNFQETQYF
-	many	TRBV5-1	TRBJ1-1	16	TGCGCCAGCAGCTTGGATCGCGCGGGCCTTGACACTGAAGCTTTCTTT	CASSLDRAGLDTEAFF
TRBD1	many	TRBV3-1	TRBJ2-1	14	TGTGCCAGCAGCATACAGGGGAACTACAATGAGCAGTTCTTC	CASSIQGNYNEQFF
-	many	TRBV7-9	TRBJ2-3	14	TGTGCCAGCAGCTCTGAAAGGGGCACAGATACGCAGTATTTT	CASSSERGTDTQYF
-	many	TRBV10-3	TRBJ2-2	13	TGTGCCATGAGGGGCGCGAACACCGGGGAGCTGTTTTTT	CAMRGANTGELFF
-	-	TRBV6-1	TRBJ1-5	15	TGTGCCAGCAGCTTTCAACACGTGGGTGGTCAGCCCCAGCATTTT	CASSFQHVGGQPQHF
TRBD2	many	TRBV2	TRBJ2-3	12	TGTGCCACGGGACTAGCACCCGATACGCAGTATTTT	CATGLAPDTQYF
TRBD2	few	TRBV5-6	TRBJ2-1	11	TGTGCCAGCAGTTACGGGACTACTCAGTTCTTC	CASSYGTTQFF
TRBD1	-	TRBV19	TRBJ1-2	15	TGTGCCAGTAGTCCACAGGGGGCGGAGGACTATGGCTACACCTTC	CASSPQGAEDYGYTF
-	few	TRBV12-5	TRBJ1-1	13	TGTGCTAGTGGTTTGGGGTTGGGCCCTGAAGCTTTCTTT	CASGLGLGPEAFF
-	-	TRBV19	TRBJ1-2	11	TGTGCTATATGGACAGCCTATGGCTACGCCTTC	CAIWTAYGYAF
TRBD1	once	TRBV5-1	TRBJ1-3	14	TGCGCCAGCAGCCACGGGACAGCTAAACGAGCCATATATTTT	CASSHGTAKRAIYF
TRBD1	few	TRBV5-1	TRBJ2-7	14	TGCGCCAGCAGCTTGGTCTGGGACAGCTACGAGCAGTACTTC	CASSLVWDSYEQYF
-	-	TRBV28	TRBJ2-7	13	TGTGCCAGCCGGGACGAACCCTACGACGAGCAGTACTTC	CASRDEPYDEQYF
-	few	TRBV7-2	TRBJ2-2	15	TGTGCCAGCAGCTTATGGACGGCTCCCGGCGGGGAGCTGTTTTTT	CASSLWTAPGGELFF
-	few	TRBV29-1	TRBJ1-2	13	TGCAGCGTTGAAGCAGGGACTAACTATGGCTACACCTTC	CSVEAGTNYGYTF
TRBD2	-	TRBV19	TRBJ2-2	13	TGTGCCGGCGGGGGGCCTGACACCGGGGAGCTGTTTTTT	CAGGGPDTGELFF
TRBD1	-	TRBV2	TRBJ1-5	14	TGTGCCAGCAGTGGGAGGGGGCTGGGGGAGCCCCAGCATTTT	CASSGRGLGEPQHF
-	-	TRBV9	TRBJ1-3	14	TGTGCCAGCGGAAGGGACATCTCTGGAAACACCATATATTTT	CASGRDISGNTIYF
TRBD1	many	TRBV12-3/TRBV12-4	TRBJ1-5	14	TGTGCCAGCAGTGGTGGGACAGGGGCGTCGCCCCAGCATTTT	CASSGGTGASPQHF
-	many	TRBV2	TRBJ2-7	14	TGTGCCAGCATGACCGAAGCCTCTGCCTACGAGCAGTACTTC	CASMTEASAYEQYF
-	-	TRBV3-1	TRBJ1-3	12	TGTGCCAGCAGCCAAGTTGAAAACACCATATATTTT	CASSQVENTIYF
-	many	TRBV12-3/TRBV12-4	TRBJ1-1	13	TGTGCCAGCACCCCGGTGCGGGACACTGAAGCTTTCTTT	CASTPVRDTEAFF
TRBD1	-	TRBV20-1	TRBJ1-1	16	TGCAGTGCCAGTAGTATCCCGGACAGGGGGAACACTGAAGCTTTCTTT	CSASSIPDRGNTEAFF
-	many	TRBV5-1	TRBJ1-4	15	TGCGCCAGCAGCTTGGCCGGAATAGTGGAGGAAAAACTGTTTTTT	CASSLAGIVEEKLFF
TRBD1	-	TRBV6-1	TRBJ1-4	14	TGTGCCAGTAGACTACAGGGGATGAGTGAAAAACTGTTTTTT	CASRLQGMSEKLFF
TRBD1	-	TRBV20-1	TRBJ2-7	12	TGCAGTGCTACGACAGGGATGAACGAGCAGTACTTC	CSATTGMNEQYF
-	-	TRBV27	TRBJ2-1	12	TGTGCCAGCACGAGTGGGGGCGATGAGCAGTTCTTC	CASTSGGDEQFF
TRBD1	once	TRBV30	TRBJ1-3	14	TGTGCCTGGAGTACTACAGGGGAGGGAAACACCATATATTTT	CAWSTTGEGNTIYF
TRBD2	many	TRBV12-5	TRBJ2-1	16	TGTGCTAGTGGTTTACCGTTAGCGGGGGGGTCCAATGAGCAGTTCTTC	CASGLPLAGGSNEQFF
-	few	TRBV6-5	TRBJ1-2	15	TGTGCCAGCAGTTACTCCGGGACACCGGCCCGCGGCTACACCTTC	CASSYSGTPARGYTF
-	-	TRBV30	TRBJ2-5	13	TGTGCCTGGAAAGTTGCGGGGCCAGAGACCCAGTACTTC	CAWKVAGPETQYF
-	-	TRBV7-8	TRBJ1-1	16	TGTGCCAGCAGCTCAGGCGGGCAGTTAGATAACACTGAAGCTTTCTTT	CASSSGGQLDNTEAFF
TRBD1	many	TRBV13	TRBJ2-5	15	TGTGCCAGCAGCTTATTCGGACAGGGCCAAGAGACCCAGTACTTC	CASSLFGQGQETQYF
-	-	TRBV12-3/TRBV12-4	TRBJ2-7	13	TGTGCCAGCAGTTTAAAAAAGGACAGCGAGCAGTACTTC	CASSLKKDSEQYF
-	many	TRBV12-3/TRBV12-4	TRBJ1-5	11	TGTGCCAGCAGTTCCGGGCAGCCCCAGCATTTT	CASSSGQPQHF
-	-	TRBV5-1	TRBJ2-4	16	TGCGCCAGCAGCTTGGAAAATAGCGTGGTAGGTGTGAAATGGTACTTC	CASSLENSVVGVKWYF
-	few	TRBV13	TRBJ1-5	13	TGTGCCAGCAGCTTACTGGGGAACCCGCCCCAGCATTTT	CASSLLGNPPQHF
TRBD2	many	TRBV12-3/TRBV12-4	TRBJ2-3	16	TGTGCCAGCAGTTTAAGGATTAGCGGGATCGCAGATACGCAGTATTTT	CASSLRISGIADTQYF
-	few	TRBV6-1	TRBJ1-2	13	TGTGCCAGCAGTGAAACAGGCCGCGCTGGCTACACCTTC	CASSETGRAGYTF
-	few	TRBV6-1	TRBJ2-7	16	TGTGCCAGCAGCTCTCGGGACACCGGTGGGGAGTACGAGCAGTACTTC	CASSSRDTGGEYEQYF